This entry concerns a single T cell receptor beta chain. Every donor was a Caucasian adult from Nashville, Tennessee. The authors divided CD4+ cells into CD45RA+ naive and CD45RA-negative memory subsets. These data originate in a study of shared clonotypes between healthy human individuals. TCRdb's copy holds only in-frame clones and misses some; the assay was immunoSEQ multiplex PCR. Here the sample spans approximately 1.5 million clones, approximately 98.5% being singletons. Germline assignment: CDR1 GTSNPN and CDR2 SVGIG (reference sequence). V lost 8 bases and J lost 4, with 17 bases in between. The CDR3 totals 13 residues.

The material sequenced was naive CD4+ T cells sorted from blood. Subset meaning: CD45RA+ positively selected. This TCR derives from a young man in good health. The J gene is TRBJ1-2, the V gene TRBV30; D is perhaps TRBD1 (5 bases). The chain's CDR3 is CARQQGDSYGYTF. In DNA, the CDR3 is TGTGCCCGACAGCAGGGAGATAGCTATGGCTACACCTTC.